This T cell receptor beta chain emerged from a study of T cells in Graves' hyperthyroidism and ophthalmopathy. This clonotype was seen more than once but under ten times. The antigen is unknown. Amplification of TCR beta CDR3 regions was performed using RNA transcripts as template. The TCR CDR3 first-round RT-PCR relied on the HTBI primer set. TCRdb passed the multiplex PCR reads through MiXCR, listing each CDR3 protein once. The data contain approximately 530,000 distinct CDR3 sequences, about a sixth of them seen just once; the ten biggest clones take up 15% to 20%. From germline, CDR1 is DFQATT and CDR2 SNEGSKA (reference sequence). V was shortened by 7 bases and J by 4 bases, with 11 bases between the two germline ends. CDR3 size: 12 residues. The study's findings and limits: Ophthalmopathy was model-predicted a median 6.5 months pre-onset. Blood also showed most of the thyroid clonotypes that were expanded above 0.001.

This chain connects TRBV20-1 to TRBJ1-3; no clear D gene. The material sequenced was blood. The TCR sequence derives from a woman aged 18 to 35 with Graves' hyperthyroidism. The CDR3 DNA is TGCAGTGGTCGGCAGTACGGAAACACCATATATTTT. Residues: CSGRQYGNTIYF.